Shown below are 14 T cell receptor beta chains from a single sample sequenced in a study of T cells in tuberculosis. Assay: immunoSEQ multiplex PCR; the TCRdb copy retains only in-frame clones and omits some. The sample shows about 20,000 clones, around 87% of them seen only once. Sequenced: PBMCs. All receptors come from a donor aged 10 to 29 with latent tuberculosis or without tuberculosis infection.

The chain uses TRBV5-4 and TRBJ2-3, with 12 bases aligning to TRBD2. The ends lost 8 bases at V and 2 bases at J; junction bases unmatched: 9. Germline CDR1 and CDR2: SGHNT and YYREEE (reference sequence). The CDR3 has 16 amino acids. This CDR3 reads CASSRGLAGHTDTQYF. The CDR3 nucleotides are TGTGCCAGTAGCCGAGGACTAGCGGGGCACACAGATACGCAGTATTTT.

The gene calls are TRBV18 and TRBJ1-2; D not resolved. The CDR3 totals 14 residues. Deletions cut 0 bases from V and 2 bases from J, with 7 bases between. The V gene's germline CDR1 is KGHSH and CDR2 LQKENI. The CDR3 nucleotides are TGTGCCAGCTCACCACCTCTTAGCAACTATGGCTACACCTTC. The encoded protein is CASSPPLSNYGYTF.

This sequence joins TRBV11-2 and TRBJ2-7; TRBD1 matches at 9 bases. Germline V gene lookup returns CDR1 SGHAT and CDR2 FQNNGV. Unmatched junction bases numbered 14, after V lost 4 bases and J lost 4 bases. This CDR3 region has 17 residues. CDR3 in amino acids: CASSSQRTGEASYEQYF. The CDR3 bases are TGTGCCAGCAGCTCCCAAAGGACAGGGGAGGCTTCGTACGAGCAGTACTTC.

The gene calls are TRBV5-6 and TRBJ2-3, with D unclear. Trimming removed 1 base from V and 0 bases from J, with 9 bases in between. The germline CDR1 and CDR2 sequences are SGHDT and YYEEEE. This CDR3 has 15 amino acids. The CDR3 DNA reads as TGTGCCAGCAGCTTGTATGCGGAAAGCACAGATACGCAGTATTTT. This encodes CASSLYAESTDTQYF.

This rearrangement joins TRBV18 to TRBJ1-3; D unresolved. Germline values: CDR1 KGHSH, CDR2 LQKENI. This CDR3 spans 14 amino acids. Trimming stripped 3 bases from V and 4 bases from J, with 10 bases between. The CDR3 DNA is TGTGCCAGCTCACCGGCGGGTAACGGAAACACCATATATTTT. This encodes CASSPAGNGNTIYF.

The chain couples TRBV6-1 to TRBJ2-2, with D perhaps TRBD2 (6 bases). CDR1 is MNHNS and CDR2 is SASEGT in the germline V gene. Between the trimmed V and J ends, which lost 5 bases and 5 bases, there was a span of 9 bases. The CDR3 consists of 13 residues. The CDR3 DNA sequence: TGTGCCAGCAGTCCCCGGGGGACCGGGGAGCTGTTTTTT. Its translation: CASSPRGTGELFF.

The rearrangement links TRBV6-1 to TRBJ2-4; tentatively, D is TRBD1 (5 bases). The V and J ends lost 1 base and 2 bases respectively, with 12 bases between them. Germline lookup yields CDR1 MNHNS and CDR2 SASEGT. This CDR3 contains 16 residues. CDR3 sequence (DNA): TGTGCCAGCAGTGAAGAAAGAGCAGGGCCCAAAAACATTCAGTACTTC. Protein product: CASSEERAGPKNIQYF.

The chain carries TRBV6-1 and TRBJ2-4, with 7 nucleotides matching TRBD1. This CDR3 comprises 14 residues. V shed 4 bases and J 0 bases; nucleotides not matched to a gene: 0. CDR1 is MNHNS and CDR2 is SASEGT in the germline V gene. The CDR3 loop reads CASSGQGAKNIQYF. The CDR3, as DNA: TGTGCCAGCAGTGGACAGGGAGCCAAAAACATTCAGTACTTC.

DNA of the CDR3: TGTGCCAGCAGTGATCAAAGGGCGGGGGGGCGCCTCAGTGAGCAGTTCTTC. Protein: CASSDQRAGGRLSEQFF. V gene TRBV2 combines with J gene TRBJ2-1; TRBD2 aligns across 9 bases. This CDR3 spans 17 amino acids. The germline gives CDR1 SNHLY, CDR2 FYNNEI. The J segment lost 9 bases and the V segment lost 3 bases, leaving 15 bases of the junction unmatched.

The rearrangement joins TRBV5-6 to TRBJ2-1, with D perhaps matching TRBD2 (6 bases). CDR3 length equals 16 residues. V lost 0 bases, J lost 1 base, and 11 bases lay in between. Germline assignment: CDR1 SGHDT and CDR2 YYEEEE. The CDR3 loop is CASSLVGAGSYNEQFF. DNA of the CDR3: TGTGCCAGCAGCTTGGTAGGCGCGGGGTCCTACAATGAGCAGTTCTTC.

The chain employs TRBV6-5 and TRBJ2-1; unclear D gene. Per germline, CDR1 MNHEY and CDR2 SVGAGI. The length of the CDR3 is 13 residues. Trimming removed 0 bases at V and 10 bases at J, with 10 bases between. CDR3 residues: CASSYSRGFEQFF. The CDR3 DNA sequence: TGTGCCAGCAGTTACTCTCGAGGTTTCGAGCAGTTCTTC.

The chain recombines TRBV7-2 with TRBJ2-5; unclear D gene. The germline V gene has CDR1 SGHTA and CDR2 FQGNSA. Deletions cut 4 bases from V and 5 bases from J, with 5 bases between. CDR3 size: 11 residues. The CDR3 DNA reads TGTGCCAGCAGCTCCTACGAGACCCAGTACTTC. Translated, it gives CASSSYETQYF.

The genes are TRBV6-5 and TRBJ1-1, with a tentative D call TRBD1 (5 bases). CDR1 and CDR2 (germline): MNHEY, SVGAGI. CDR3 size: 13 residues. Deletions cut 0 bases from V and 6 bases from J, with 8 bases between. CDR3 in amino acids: CASSYSTTAEAFF. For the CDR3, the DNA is TGTGCCAGCAGTTACTCGACGACAGCTGAAGCTTTCTTT.

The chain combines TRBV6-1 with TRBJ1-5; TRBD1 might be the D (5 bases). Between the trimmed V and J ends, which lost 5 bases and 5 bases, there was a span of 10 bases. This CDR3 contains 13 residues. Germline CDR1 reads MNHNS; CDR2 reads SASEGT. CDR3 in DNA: TGTGCCAGCAGTAGAGACAGTTATCAGCCCCAGCATTTT. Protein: CASSRDSYQPQHF.